This T cell receptor beta chain was sequenced during a study of T cell clonotyping in hematopoietic cell transplantation. General study findings and limits: Pathologically expanded recipient clonotypes increased progressively from day 30 to day 180 as diversity fell. Few recipient clonotypes overlapped donors; over 95% were de novo at given depth. No sorting was done, leaving CD4 and CD8 contributions mixed.

The repertoire was sequenced with immunoSEQ multiplex PCR; TCRdb's copy has only in-frame clones and lacks some. The sample holds 2,000 or so clones, 76% seen once. Concerning this clone: Its antigen is unknown.

The CDR3 extends over 14 amino acids. Germline CDR1 reads MGHRA; CDR2 reads YSYEKL. V was trimmed by 5 bases and J by 4 bases, leaving 12 bases between them. The chain combines TRBV4-1 with TRBJ1-5; D gene ambiguous. This TCR derives from a young man in good health. Some clones in this sample may be carry-over from other donors' samples. Input material: peripheral blood mononuclear cells. The CDR3 loop reads CASSYTLGNQPQHF. The CDR3 region has the DNA TGCGCCAGCAGCTATACCTTAGGGAATCAGCCCCAGCATTTT.